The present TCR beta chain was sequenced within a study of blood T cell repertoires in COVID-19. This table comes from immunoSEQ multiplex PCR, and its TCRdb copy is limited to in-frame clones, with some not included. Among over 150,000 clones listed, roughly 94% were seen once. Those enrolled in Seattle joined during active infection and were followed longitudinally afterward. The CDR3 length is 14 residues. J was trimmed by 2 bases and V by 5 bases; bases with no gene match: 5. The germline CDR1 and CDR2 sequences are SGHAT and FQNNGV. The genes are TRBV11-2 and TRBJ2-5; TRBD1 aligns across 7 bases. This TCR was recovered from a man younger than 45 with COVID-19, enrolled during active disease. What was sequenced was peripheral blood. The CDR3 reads CASSRDSPQETQYF. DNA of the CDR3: TGTGCCAGCAGCCGGGACAGCCCTCAAGAGACCCAGTACTTC.